The sequence of this TCR beta chain was determined in a study of resident and recirculating memory T cells in vitiligo. Study context: Shave-biopsy epidermis from lesional and nonlesional skin was sequenced alongside PBMCs. Study-level points and caveats: No single dominant TCR clone appeared; lesion clonality varied. Sequences differed between biopsy sites and patients, suggesting private specificity.

A remark on this clone: The antigen is not known.

V lost 0 bases, J lost 6 bases, and 12 bases lay in between. Germline CDR1 LGHNA, CDR2 YNFKEQ. The CDR3 spans 16 residues. Stability required unchanged lesions during the previous 6 months. The table came from immunoSEQ multiplex PCR; TCRdb's copy has only in-frame clones and leaves some out. The sample lists 60,000 to 80,000 clones; approximately 90% were seen once. This TCR was recovered from a male donor with vitiligo. The V and J genes are TRBV4-2 and TRBJ1-6, with D unclear. The sample taken for sequencing was blood. The CDR3 sequence: CASSQEVGVTNSPLHF. The CDR3 region has the DNA TGTGCCAGCAGCCAAGAGGTAGGAGTCACTAATTCACCCCTCCACTTT.